This T cell receptor beta chain was recorded in a study of T cell responses to AZD1222 COVID-19 vaccine. Across the study: Whether given at about 4 or about 12 weeks, second doses were pooled. Whole-study results and caveats: Receipt of two AZD1222 doses was followed by a rise in Spike-specific TCR breadth and depth.

Generated by immunoSEQ multiplex PCR, the TCRdb table keeps only in-frame clones and is missing some. The table records about 110,000 clones, 65% to 85% of them present only once. Concerning this clone itself: Its antigen is as yet unknown.

CDR1 is ENHRY and CDR2 is SYGVKD in the germline V gene. CDR3 length equals 16 residues. The V end lost 2 bases, the J end lost 1 base, and 14 bases lay between the germline ends. The origin of this receptor is an adult in good health. V and J are TRBV10-3 and TRBJ1-1, with a possible D match to TRBD1 (6 bases). The input for sequencing was peripheral blood, taken on day 0 of AZD1222 vaccination. CDR3 in amino acids: CAISEGLGGGNTEAFF. The CDR3 coding sequence is TGTGCCATCAGTGAGGGTCTGGGGGGCGGGAACACTGAAGCTTTCTTT.